These T cell receptor beta chains were read from a single sample in a study of graft-versus-host responses after intestinal transplantation. The method was immunoSEQ multiplex PCR; TCRdb's version includes in-frame clones alone and lacks a portion of them. In the table there are about 28,000 clones, approximately 80% of which are singletons. Antigen specificity for these receptors is unknown. The sequencing here drew on unstimulated CD8+ T cells sorted from spleen or lymph node cells, taken before intestinal transplant. These receptors were collected from a human donor who received an intestinal transplant. Both conserved end residues are part of each CDR3. The D gene is left open where the match is weak. Size values are once, few and many counts, or a class for expanded clones, and some rows have none.

J gene: TRBJ2-7
D gene: TRBD1
V gene: TRBV2
clone size: -
CDR3 DNA: TGTGCCAGCAGTGAATTGGGACAGGGGCCCTACGAGCAGTACTTC
CDR3 protein: CASSELGQGPYEQYF

J gene: TRBJ2-7
D gene: TRBD2
V gene: TRBV4-1
clone size: -
CDR3 DNA: TGCGCCAGCAGCCAGGCCGTGACTAGCGGTTCCTACGAGCAGTACTTC
CDR3 protein: CASSQAVTSGSYEQYF

J gene: TRBJ2-3
D gene: TRBD2
V gene: TRBV4-1
clone size: -
CDR3 DNA: TGCGCCAGCAGCCAACCGTGGGGACTAGTTGCGGATACGCAGTATTTT
CDR3 protein: CASSQPWGLVADTQYF

J gene: TRBJ2-7
D gene: TRBD1
V gene: TRBV7-2
clone size: -
CDR3 DNA: TGTGCCAGCAGCTGGGGGACAGGGACCTACGAGCAGTACTTC
CDR3 protein: CASSWGTGTYEQYF

J gene: TRBJ2-7
D gene: TRBD2
V gene: TRBV28
clone size: -
CDR3 DNA: TGTGCCAGCAGACCGGGACTAGCGGGACCTAATTGGGGGCAGTACTTC
CDR3 protein: CASRPGLAGPNWGQYF

J gene: TRBJ1-4
D gene: -
V gene: TRBV2
clone size: once
CDR3 DNA: TGTGCCAGCAGTGAAGTCAGGGGCGGTAGGGAAAAACTGTTTTTT
CDR3 protein: CASSEVRGGREKLFF

J gene: TRBJ1-6
D gene: -
V gene: TRBV4-1
clone size: once
CDR3 DNA: TGCGCCACTGGTCGGAGCTCCTATAATTCACCCCTCCACTTT
CDR3 protein: CATGRSSYNSPLHF

J gene: TRBJ2-3
D gene: -
V gene: TRBV4-1
clone size: -
CDR3 DNA: TGCGCCAGCAGCCAAGATCTAGTAGCACTCTGGAGCACAGATACGCAGTATTTT
CDR3 protein: CASSQDLVALWSTDTQYF

J gene: TRBJ2-2
D gene: TRBD1
V gene: TRBV2
clone size: -
CDR3 DNA: TGTGCCAGCAGAACAGACAGGGGGCCGCCATCTAGGAGGGGAGCCGGGGAGCTGTTTTTT
CDR3 protein: CASRTDRGPPSRRGAGELFF

J gene: TRBJ2-3
D gene: -
V gene: TRBV14
clone size: -
CDR3 DNA: TGTGCCAGCAGCCACGGGAGACGGGGGGCCCGGTATACGCAGTATTTT
CDR3 protein: CASSHGRRGARYTQYF

J gene: TRBJ2-5
D gene: -
V gene: TRBV4-1
clone size: -
CDR3 DNA: TGCGCCAGCAGGGGCCAGGGCTTTGAGACCCAGTACTTC
CDR3 protein: CASRGQGFETQYF

J gene: TRBJ2-3
D gene: -
V gene: TRBV4-1
clone size: -
CDR3 DNA: TGCGCCAGCAGCCACCGCAGGCAAAGTAGCACAGATACGCAGTATTTT
CDR3 protein: CASSHRRQSSTDTQYF

J gene: TRBJ2-2
D gene: -
V gene: TRBV11-2
clone size: -
CDR3 DNA: TGTGCCAGCAGGGGGCCAACGGTAAACCACGGGGAGCTGTTTTTT
CDR3 protein: CASRGPTVNHGELFF

J gene: TRBJ1-2
D gene: TRBD1
V gene: TRBV4-1
clone size: -
CDR3 DNA: TGCGCCAGCAGCCAAGTCCAGGGGGACGTAAACTATGGCTACACCTTC
CDR3 protein: CASSQVQGDVNYGYTF

J gene: TRBJ2-5
D gene: -
V gene: TRBV25-1
clone size: -
CDR3 DNA: TGTGCCAGCAGTGACCTTGGCAGGGGCGGTATCAGGCAGTACTTC
CDR3 protein: CASSDLGRGGIRQYF

J gene: TRBJ2-7
D gene: -
V gene: TRBV7-9
clone size: -
CDR3 DNA: TGTGCCAGCAGCTCTGGCGGGGGCGCCGAGCAGTACTTC
CDR3 protein: CASSSGGGAEQYF

J gene: TRBJ2-7
D gene: -
V gene: TRBV10-3
clone size: -
CDR3 DNA: TGTGCCACCCGCGAAGGGGCCTACGAGCAGTACTTC
CDR3 protein: CATREGAYEQYF

J gene: TRBJ1-2
D gene: -
V gene: TRBV6-1
clone size: -
CDR3 DNA: TGTGCCAGCAGGAGGGAGGATGGCTACACCTTC
CDR3 protein: CASRREDGYTF

J gene: TRBJ2-5
D gene: -
V gene: TRBV7-8
clone size: -
CDR3 DNA: TGTGCCAGCAGTTCCACGCCTCTACGGGGAGAGACCCAGTACTTC
CDR3 protein: CASSSTPLRGETQYF

J gene: TRBJ2-1
D gene: TRBD2
V gene: TRBV14
clone size: -
CDR3 DNA: TGTGCCAGCAGCCAAGAATTCCTAGCGGGAGGGCCGAACAATGAGCAGTTCTTC
CDR3 protein: CASSQEFLAGGPNNEQFF

J gene: TRBJ1-5
D gene: -
V gene: TRBV27
clone size: -
CDR3 DNA: TGTGCCAGCAGTTTAACAGGGCATCAGCCCCAGCATTTT
CDR3 protein: CASSLTGHQPQHF

J gene: TRBJ1-5
D gene: -
V gene: TRBV19
clone size: -
CDR3 DNA: TGTGCCAGTAGTCACCGGACAGATTTAGCAAATCAGCCCCAGCATTTT
CDR3 protein: CASSHRTDLANQPQHF

J gene: TRBJ1-2
D gene: -
V gene: TRBV28
clone size: medium-sized
CDR3 DNA: TGTGCCAGCACCTATTCGGAGGGTTATGGCTACACCTTC
CDR3 protein: CASTYSEGYGYTF

J gene: TRBJ2-1
D gene: -
V gene: TRBV7-9
clone size: -
CDR3 DNA: TGTGCCAGCAGCTTAGCGGAGAGTACCTACAATGAGCAGTTCTTC
CDR3 protein: CASSLAESTYNEQFF

J gene: TRBJ2-1
D gene: TRBD2
V gene: TRBV4-1
clone size: -
CDR3 DNA: TGCGCCAGCAGCCAGACGGGACTAGCGGGGTACAATGAGCAGTTCTTC
CDR3 protein: CASSQTGLAGYNEQFF

J gene: TRBJ2-1
D gene: -
V gene: TRBV4-2
clone size: -
CDR3 DNA: TGTGCCAGCAGCCAAGAGAGTAATGAGCAGTTCTTC
CDR3 protein: CASSQESNEQFF